The entry below describes one T cell receptor beta chain. This clonotype has at least ten counts. It has no known antigen specificity. Base qualities are not recorded, but no much larger clone differs from it by a single base. This entry belongs to a study of T cells in Graves' hyperthyroidism and ophthalmopathy (dated by TCRdb to the late 2010s). In terms of the full investigation: Peripheral blood was collected at initial diagnosis, before any treatment. In roughly six Graves' hyperthyroidism patients, the study also compared T-cell repertoires from thyroid tissue with T-cell repertoires from blood. After blood sampling, hyperthyroidism patients were treated with methimazole at a starting dose of 30 mg daily, and ophthalmopathy patients were treated with high-dose intravenous methylprednisolone. The paper reports TCR Vbeta CDR3 sequencing of approximately 140 peripheral blood samples: approximately 41 ophthalmopathy, roughly 80 hyperthyroidism and 17 progressor patients. For training and testing, the approximately 92 patients in the discovery cohort were randomly divided in a 7:3 ratio. TCR V-J signatures able to tell the groups apart were searched for in a discovery cohort of approximately 95 patients, of whom roughly 42 had Graves' ophthalmopathy and around 56 had stable Graves' hyperthyroidism. Prospective prediction of ophthalmopathy was tested in an independent validation cohort consisting of 18 to 20 hyperthyroidism patients and about 17 patients who later progressed to ophthalmopathy. The paper's findings and limits, for the study overall: Most expanded thyroid clonotypes (frequency above 0.001) were also found in blood, which suggests that blood repertoires may mirror thyroid immune responses. Sample size was not statistically predetermined, and investigators were not blinded to group allocation. In validation, the model predicted progression to ophthalmopathy with 65% to 71% sensitivity and approximately 72% specificity, a median of 6.5 months before onset. Ophthalmopathy was separated from stable hyperthyroidism by a 13 V-J signature model, with approximately 90% sensitivity and about 81% specificity obtained in cross-validation and 80%/75% obtained in testing.

Moderately to severely active disease, a Clinical Activity Score of at least 3, a NOSPECS grade of at least 4, and a duration under 3 months were present in ophthalmopathy patients. Patients with uncontrolled infections, other autoimmune diseases, pregnancy or lactation were excluded. Diagnoses were established on the basis of clinical symptoms, serum thyroxine and TRAb, thyroid ultrasound, and orbital computed tomography. PBMCs were separated from around 9.1 ml of fresh peripheral blood using Ficoll-Paque density gradient centrifugation. Total RNA was extracted with Trizol reagent, and quality was checked on an Agilent 2100 Bioanalyzer. TCR beta CDR3 regions were amplified from RNA transcripts. A first-round RT-PCR of the TCR CDR3 used the HTBI primer set with the Qiagen OneStep RT-PCR kit. A second multiplex PCR round built the libraries, followed by size selection and purification. Sequencing of the libraries was done on an Illumina HiSeq2000 using paired-end 100 bp reads. The paper's data handling went like this. SOAPnuke was used to process the raw data, throwing out any read that contained adapters or uncalled bases, had a mean Phred below 15, or lacked an exact constant-primer or identifier match. High-quality paired reads were merged with COPE v1.2.5, and unique nucleotide sequences were defined as clonotypes. MiTCR v1.1 was used to align the clonotypes against IMGT TRBV, TRBD and TRBJ reference segments. The analysis was restricted to V-J combinations with a frequency above 0.0001, which together covered around 99% of the repertoires. A TCS score was defined as the ratio of F50 (clonal expansion) to E x V (chaos), with BLOSUM62-based TCRdist applied between CDR3 peptides within each V-J. Welch's t-statistics and random forest reduced 450 to 600 V-J features to 13, which were used in a naive Bayes classifier (R e1071). The public reads were reprocessed in TCRdb via fastp at Q25 and MiXCR, keeping in-frame beta chains. One record per CDR3 amino acid sequence lists the most common genes and DNA. These V and J calls rely on TCRdb rather than the paper's analysis. Present in this sample are about 640,000 distinct CDR3 sequences, under 25% of which were seen just once. The ten largest clones capture 34% of the sample.

The origin of this receptor is a man aged 30-40 years with Graves' ophthalmopathy. The specimen was blood.

DNA sequence: TGTGCCAGCAGGGATAACCGCGACGGCTATAATTCACCCCTCCACTTT. This yields the protein CASRDNRDGYNSPLHF. The sequence links TRBV2 to TRBJ1-6; too little of a D gene remains to name it. At the junction V is shortened by 6 bases and J by 3 bases, with 15 bases in between. The CDR3 runs 16 amino acids, cysteine and phenylalanine included. The sequence is cut down to CDR3 DNA, 48 bases in frame from base 1. As encoded in the germline V gene, CDR1 is SNHLY while CDR2 is FYNNEI.